This is a list of T cell receptor beta chains from one sample in a study of identical twins. TCRdb re-analysed the 5' RACE reads in MiXCR, keeping a single row per CDR3 protein. This sample has fewer than 250,000 distinct CDR3 sequences, with more than 6.5% found just once. A further study also used this sample, focusing on yellow fever vaccine responses in identical twins.

Sequenced: memory (CD45RO+) T cells sorted from blood. The receptor source for this set is a woman younger than 35 in good health. CDR3s include the opening cysteine and the closing phenylalanine or tryptophan. The order of the fields is V gene, J gene, CDR3 protein.

TRBV28,TRBJ1-1,CAIVGAGIGAAFF
TRBV21-1,TRBJ1-3,CASSKRGLTNTIYF
TRBV28,TRBJ2-1,CASSLGDRVYNEQFF
TRBV27,TRBJ2-4,CASSFEGGKNIQYF
TRBV12-3/TRBV12-4,TRBJ1-1,CASSYRQNTEAFF
TRBV28,TRBJ2-7,CASSLSKRGYEQYF
TRBV24-1,TRBJ2-5,CATSDLVRGERETQYF
TRBV5-1,TRBJ1-2,CASSNRDSINGYTF
TRBV19,TRBJ2-7,CASTDRGRHEQYF
TRBV6-2/TRBV6-3,TRBJ1-1,CASSRTGANEAFF
TRBV5-1,TRBJ2-4,CASSSGLGGQNIQYF
TRBV12-3/TRBV12-4,TRBJ1-2,CASSSDGGYTF
TRBV29-1,TRBJ1-2,CSAQDGGDHGYTF
TRBV29-1,TRBJ2-1,CSVGNGGVRNEQFF
TRBV20-1,TRBJ2-6,CSAIPLQGAGANVLTF
TRBV7-2,TRBJ2-3,CASSTGGGLYYF
TRBV6-1,TRBJ2-7,CASRVQGDTYEQYF
TRBV15,TRBJ2-3,CATLRPGSDTQYF
TRBV3-1,TRBJ1-1,CASSRSHSNTEAFF
TRBV5-6,TRBJ2-2,CAISPGLLCGELFF
TRBV7-9,TRBJ1-5,CASSRGINQPQHF
TRBV12-3/TRBV12-4,TRBJ1-5,CASSLEGPSRSQPQHF
TRBV6-1,TRBJ2-3,CASSLIGGTGSTDTQYF
TRBV15,TRBJ2-2,CATSYHTGELFF
TRBV28,TRBJ2-3,CASSILRDTDTQYF
TRBV27,TRBJ1-1,CASSLQWGNTEAFF